These 14 T cell receptor beta chains were all obtained from the same sample, sequenced in a study of CD8 T cells in ankylosing spondylitis. TCRdb used MiXCR to reprocess the 5' RACE reads, holding one entry per CDR3 protein. Of roughly 150,000 distinct CDR3 sequences listed, roughly 30% are singletons. The sample taken for sequencing was synovial fluid, either unsorted or a sorted T cell fraction (not recorded which). The receptors were gathered from a male donor with ankylosing spondylitis.

The J gene is TRBJ2-2, the V gene TRBV5-1; no clear D. V was shortened by 0 bases and J by 6 bases, with 12 bases between the two germline ends. Germline V lookup: CDR1 SGHRS, CDR2 YFSETQ. This CDR3 is built from 15 residues. CDR3: CASSLGSLEAGELFF. CDR3 sequence (DNA): TGCGCCAGCAGCTTGGGGTCATTAGAGGCCGGGGAGCTGTTTTTT.

The chain carries TRBV4-1 and TRBJ2-7; D possibly matches TRBD1 or TRBD2 (5 bases each). This CDR3 region has 15 residues. Trimming took 1 base from V and 0 from J, leaving 10 bases between them. The germline gives CDR1 MGHRA, CDR2 YSYEKL. CDR3: CASSQVTGTSYEQYF. In DNA form, the CDR3 reads TGCGCCAGCAGCCAAGTAACCGGGACCTCCTACGAGCAGTACTTC.

J is TRBJ2-3 and V is TRBV20-1; tentatively, D is TRBD2 (7 bases). This CDR3 has 14 residues. Germline loops: CDR1 DFQATT, CDR2 SNEGSKA (reference sequence). V was pared by 0 bases and J by 6 bases, with 13 bases between. CDR3 protein: CSARDWGGADTQYF. The CDR3 coding sequence is TGCAGTGCTAGAGATTGGGGGGGGGCTGATACGCAGTATTTT.

The rearrangement links TRBV30 to TRBJ2-5; D tentatively fits TRBD1 or TRBD2 (6 bases each). V was pared by 3 bases and J by 4 bases, with 12 bases between. Germline CDR1 is GTSNPN and CDR2 is SVGIG (reference sequence). This CDR3 is 13 amino acids long. The CDR3 region is CAWSGGGTETQYF. The DNA of the CDR3 is TGTGCCTGGAGCGGAGGGGGGACAGAGACCCAGTACTTC.

The J gene is TRBJ2-1, the V gene TRBV20-1, with D possibly TRBD2 on 5 matching bases. The CDR3 is 11 residues long. Trimming took off 3 bases at V and 7 bases at J, with 7 bases between the two ends. Germline V gene lookup returns CDR1 DFQATT and CDR2 SNEGSKA (reference sequence). In nucleotides, the CDR3 is TGCAGTGCTAGTAGACTAAATGAGCAGTTCTTC. Its translation is CSASRLNEQFF.

This chain joins TRBV20-1 and TRBJ2-6; unclear D gene. The germline V and J ends were trimmed by 1 base and 0 bases, with 10 bases remaining between them. Germline assignment: CDR1 DFQATT and CDR2 SNEGSKA (reference sequence). The CDR3 is 16 amino acids. CDR3 sequence: CSARVSDISGANVLTF. In DNA form, the CDR3 reads TGCAGTGCTAGAGTCTCCGATATCTCTGGGGCCAACGTCCTGACTTTC.

There are many counts of this clonotype. V and J are TRBV3-1 and TRBJ1-1, with D uncertain. This CDR3 comprises 15 residues. Trimming cost V 0 bases and J 3 bases, with 11 bases left between them. From germline, CDR1 is LGHDT and CDR2 YNNKEL (reference sequence). The CDR3 is CASSQDWAEDTEAFF. The CDR3 nucleotides are TGTGCCAGCAGCCAAGATTGGGCAGAGGACACTGAAGCTTTCTTT.

This clonotype was counted between two and nine times. This sequence joins TRBV28 and TRBJ1-1; possibly TRBD1 for D (6 bases). The germline gives CDR1 MDHEN, CDR2 SYDVKM. This CDR3 spans 17 amino acids. Deletions cut 2 bases from V and 1 base from J, with 17 bases between. Written as DNA, the CDR3 is TGTGCCAGCAGTTTAGGGTTAGGGGGACGGCGGAACACTGAAGCTTTCTTT. It codes for CASSLGLGGRRNTEAFF. The full variable domain, in which reference TRBV28 and TRBJ1-1 provide the parts outside the CDR3, is DVKVTQSSRYLVKRTGEKVFLECVQDMDHENMFWYRQDPGLGLRLIYFSYDVKMKEKGDIPEGYSVSREKKERFSLILESASTNQTSMYLCASSLGLGGRRNTEAFFGQGTRLTVV.

This clonotype was detected a few times. The chain employs TRBV10-3 and TRBJ1-1; tentatively, D is TRBD1 (5 bases). This CDR3 is built from 14 residues. CDR1 and CDR2 from the germline V gene are ENHRY and SYGVKD. CDR3 residues: CATSWTGGDTEAFF. The CDR3 region has the DNA TGTGCTACTTCTTGGACCGGGGGGGACACTGAAGCTTTCTTT.

The genes are TRBV27 and TRBJ1-1; D uncertain. Looked up from germline, CDR1 is MNHEY and CDR2 is SMNVEV (reference sequence). This CDR3 contains 12 residues. Between the trimmed V and J ends, which lost 7 bases and 0 bases, there was a span of 6 bases. In DNA form, the CDR3 reads TGTGCCAGCATTTCCCTGAACACTGAAGCTTTCTTT. The encoded protein is CASISLNTEAFF.

This clonotype was picked up many times. This chain links TRBV7-2 with TRBJ2-1; the D is unclear. The germline V gene encodes CDR1 SGHTA and CDR2 FQGNSA. The germline V and J ends were trimmed by 7 bases and 0 bases, with 7 bases remaining between them. The length of the CDR3 is 13 residues. CDR3 protein: CASTPFSYNEQFF. CDR3 coding DNA: TGTGCCAGCACCCCTTTCTCCTACAATGAGCAGTTCTTC.

This clonotype occurred many times. The chain links TRBV28 to TRBJ1-4; 9 nucleotides match TRBD1. The trim removed 6 bases at V and 8 bases at J, leaving 19 bases unmatched. The CDR3 length is 18 residues. Germline V gives CDR1 MDHEN, CDR2 SYDVKM. CDR3 loop: CASRRKDRGLISGEKLFF. The CDR3 region has the DNA TGTGCCAGCAGGAGAAAGGACAGGGGCCTTATATCGGGGGAAAAACTGTTTTTT.

This clonotype qualifies as medium-sized. The V call is TRBV28, the J call TRBJ1-1, with D unresolved. CDR1 and CDR2 (germline): MDHEN, SYDVKM. V was shortened by 3 bases and J by 3 bases, with 5 bases between the two germline ends. The length of the CDR3 is 12 residues. DNA of the CDR3: TGTGCCAGCAGTTTGGGGTACACTGAAGCTTTCTTT. Its protein is CASSLGYTEAFF.

The chain joins TRBV11-2 to TRBJ2-7; D uncertain. V was trimmed by 4 bases and J by 3 bases, leaving 19 bases between them. This CDR3 is built from 16 residues. Germline V gene sequence: CDR1 SGHAT, CDR2 FQNNGV. The CDR3 is CASSSSGTNKNYEQYF. The CDR3 bases are TGTGCCAGCAGCTCTTCAGGTACCAATAAAAACTACGAGCAGTACTTC.